Included here is one T cell receptor (beta chain) sequence, with context. Its antigen remains undetermined. No base-level quality is on record; no much larger clone is a single base apart. The same CDR3 also results from other DNA sequences found in this sample. The data are from a study of regulatory T cells (dated by TCRdb to the late 2010s). Notes on the research overall: Between CD3G-deficient patients and healthy controls, the study compared T-cell receptor beta repertoires in sorted regulatory T cells, conventional CD4+ T cells and CD8+ T cells. The paper's findings and limits, for the study overall: Regulatory T cells from CD3G-deficient patients showed reduced Shannon diversity compared with autologous conventional CD4+ cells and with control regulatory T cells. Patient repertoires showed restricted unique TRB V-J pairs and skewed V and J gene usage, most marked in regulatory T cells. Compared with control samples, regulatory T-cell samples from patients yielded roughly tenfold fewer unique productive TRB reads. The degree of regulatory T-cell repertoire restriction differed among patients and was greatest in the two patients with the most severe autoimmunity.

V is cut by 1 base and J by 5 bases, and the space between the germline ends is 15 bases. The germline V gene (reference sequence) supplies CDR1 GTSNPN and CDR2 SVGIG. The cysteine opens and the valine closes a CDR3 of 14 amino acids. Just the 42-base CDR3 DNA is kept, in frame starting at base 1. Evidence of autoimmunity was present in all CD3G-deficient patients, and the autoimmunity was more severe in two of the patients. Patients ranged from 2 to 39 years of age at testing and had reduced naive and increased memory CD4+ and CD8+ T-cell proportions. CD4+ cells were FACS-sorted into CD25-high CD127-low regulatory T cells and CD25-low CD127-high conventional CD4+ T cells. Roughly 6 individuals with CD3G deficiency were included in the patient group. An international network of physicians across the United States, Europe and Asia provided the patient samples and clinical data. Peripheral blood mononuclear cells were isolated by Ficoll density separation.

For the multiplex PCR, 52 forward TRBV primers and 13 reverse TRBJ primers were used, and amplification bias was corrected with both assay-based and computational methods. Within the immunoSEQ assay, multiplex PCR amplified rearranged TRB loci from genomic DNA. Sequencing of the TRB amplicons was done on an Illumina HiSeq platform. Per the source publication's procedure: Raw sequences were error-filtered and aligned to reference gene sequences by custom algorithms and were subsequently analyzed with the immunoSEQ online tools. Productive and nonproductive TRB rearrangement frequencies were evaluated among both unique and total sequences. The likelihood of self-reactivity was estimated by examining two features, hydrophobicity and amino acid composition, of TRB CDR3 positions 6 and 7. Prism software was used to run t tests, Mann-Whitney tests or two-way ANOVA for comparisons between groups. This is the immuneACCESS table as TCRdb keeps it, with only in-frame sequences that have V and J called. A part of the clones is gone; compared with another copy, unresolved V genes explain less than half, and the rest is unexplained. Clone size and V and J calls were adopted from that table, with D and trimming inferred from the DNA. This sample has fewer than 3,500 clones in its table, and 90% to 95% of those were observed once. Roughly 3.4% of the sample lies in the top ten.

Sequences were obtained from CD4+ Tregs sorted from blood. The clonotype comes from a person aged 18-29 years with CD3G deficiency. The V gene is TRBV30 and the J gene is TRBJ2-7; the D gene could be TRBD1 or TRBD2, each one agreeing over 5 bases. The CDR3 region reads CAWSGGSGTHEQYV. DNA sequence: TGTGCCTGGAGTGGGGGGAGTGGTACCCACGAGCAGTACGTC.